A single sample gave rise to the 21 T cell receptor beta chains below, sequenced in a study of blood T cells in healthy people across ages. Primed by a sample-barcoded 5' primer and a J-beta primer mix, a second PCR proceeded for roughly 7 to 12 cycles. TCRdb independently ran MiXCR on the 5' RACE reads; one entry per CDR3 protein. The sample has over 1,500,000 distinct CDR3 sequences; approximately 40% are singletons. The sequencing sample was made of blood. The receptors were sampled from a human donor in good health.

This clonotype showed up just a few times. The junction departs from germline at one end; a sequencing error may be responsible. V and J are TRBV5-1 and TRBJ2-3; 13 bases agree with TRBD2. The CDR3 length is 15 residues. Germline V CDR1 and CDR2: SGHRS, YFSETQ. The DNA for the CDR3 is TGTGCCAGCAGTTTAGGACTAGCGGGGGTGGATACGCAGTATTTT. The encoded protein is CASSLGLAGVDTQYF.

The CDR3 loop reads CASSALGLSLTDTQYF. CDR3 nucleotides: TGTGCCAGCAGCGCCCTGGGACTATCACTCACAGATACGCAGTATTTT. The chain links TRBV7-9 to TRBJ2-3; 7 nucleotides line up with TRBD2. CDR1 is SEHNR and CDR2 is FQNEAQ in the germline V gene (reference sequence). The CDR3 runs to 16 residues. The V segment lost 5 bases and the J segment 2 bases; nucleotides outside the gene matches: 10.

The chain links TRBV7-8 to TRBJ1-5; D unresolved. The CDR3 contains 14 residues. V was cut by 0 bases and J by 6 bases, with 9 bases left in between. Germline V gene lookup returns CDR1 SGHVS and CDR2 FQNEAQ. Written as DNA, the CDR3 is TGTGCCAGCAGCTTAGCGCGGTTTGGTCAGCCCCAGCATTTT. Translation gives CASSLARFGQPQHF.

This clonotype has only a few counts. This sequence joins TRBV27 and TRBJ1-2, with 8 bases matching TRBD1. The CDR3 loop spans 13 amino acids. Trimming took 2 bases from V and 8 from J; bases not matched to a gene: 4. The germline gives CDR1 MNHEY, CDR2 SMNVEV (reference sequence). Here the CDR3 reads CASSLPTGVGYTF. The CDR3 nucleotides are TGTGCCAGCAGTTTACCGACAGGGGTAGGCTACACCTTC.

J is TRBJ2-7 and V is TRBV29-1; D is perhaps TRBD1 (5 bases). CDR1 and CDR2 from the germline V gene are SQVTM and ANQGSEA. V dropped 5 bases and J dropped 2 bases, with 7 bases sitting between them. This CDR3 region has 11 residues. The DNA of the CDR3 is TGCAGCGTTCTAGGGGCCTACGAGCAGTACTTC. The encoded protein is CSVLGAYEQYF.

This clonotype was found a few times. V and J are TRBV20-1 and TRBJ2-1; 9 bases align to TRBD2. Trimming removed 1 base from V and 3 bases from J; junction bases left unmatched: 1. Per germline, CDR1 DFQATT and CDR2 SNEGSKA (reference sequence). The CDR3 totals 14 residues. The CDR3 loop reads CSARASGVYNEQFF. The CDR3 bases are TGCAGTGCTAGAGCTAGCGGGGTCTACAATGAGCAGTTCTTC.

The rearrangement joins TRBV6-2 or TRBV6-3 to TRBJ1-2; the D gene is possibly TRBD1 (5 bases). The CDR3 sequence is 11 residues long. CDR1 is MNHEY, CDR2 SVGEGT, per germline. V was clipped by 6 bases and J by 8 bases, with 10 bases between them. CDR3 sequence reads: CASSDSRGYTF. In nucleotides, the CDR3 is TGTGCCAGCAGCGACAGTCGGGGCTACACCTTC.

The rearrangement uses TRBV27 and TRBJ2-7; TRBD2 might be the D (5 bases). The CDR3 has 15 amino acids. CDR1 and CDR2 (germline): MNHEY, SMNVEV (reference sequence). V lost 2 bases, J lost 4 bases, and 15 bases lay in between. The CDR3 here is CASSLSRLGAYEQYF. The CDR3 DNA is TGTGCCAGCAGTTTAAGCAGGTTGGGAGCTTACGAGCAGTACTTC.

This clonotype was seen more than once but under ten times. V usage is TRBV5-6 and J usage is TRBJ2-1; 9 nucleotides line up with TRBD2. This CDR3 has 12 amino acids. The V gene end was trimmed by 5 bases and the J gene end by 10 bases; junction bases not matched to a gene: 4. The germline CDR1 and CDR2 sequences are SGHDT and YYEEEE. CDR3 sequence: CASSHTSGEQFF. Here the CDR3 DNA reads TGTGCCAGCAGTCATACTAGCGGGGAGCAGTTCTTC.

This clonotype was detected only a few times. V and J are TRBV10-2 and TRBJ2-3; 11 nucleotides agree with TRBD2. The V gene's germline CDR1 is WSHSY and CDR2 SAAADI. V was pared by 8 bases and J by 1 base, with 8 bases of the junction left unmatched. The CDR3 is made up of 16 amino acids. The CDR3 protein is CASRGLAGGRTDTQYF. CDR3 nucleotides: TGCGCCAGCCGGGGGCTAGCGGGGGGACGCACAGATACGCAGTATTTT.

This chain connects TRBV9 to TRBJ2-3; D may be TRBD1 (6 bases). With 0 bases removed from V and 0 bases from J, the gap between germline ends came to 17 bases. CDR1 SGDLS and CDR2 YYNGEE come from the germline V gene. This CDR3 region has 18 residues. The CDR3 loop is CASSVVAPPGDSTDTQYF. The CDR3 DNA is TGTGCCAGCAGCGTAGTAGCCCCCCCAGGGGACAGCACAGATACGCAGTATTTT.

This clonotype was seen a few times. The rearrangement uses TRBV25-1 and TRBJ2-1; 10 nucleotides align to TRBD2. The V gene end was trimmed by 1 base and the J gene end by 4 bases; junction bases not matched to a gene: 4. CDR3 length equals 16 residues. The germline V gene encodes CDR1 MGHDK and CDR2 SYGVNS. The CDR3 DNA sequence: TGTGCCAGCAGTGAATTCGGTAGCGGGGGGTACAATGAGCAGTTCTTC. This gives the protein CASSEFGSGGYNEQFF.

In this sample, this clonotype turned up a few times. The chain couples TRBV29-1 to TRBJ2-3; D remains unclear. The V and J ends lost 2 bases and 4 bases respectively, with 7 bases between them. The CDR3 length is 12 residues. Germline V CDR1 and CDR2: SQVTM, ANQGSEA. In nucleotides, the CDR3 is TGCAGCGTTGAACGTGGGGCAGATACGCAGTATTTT. Amino acid sequence: CSVERGADTQYF.

This chain uses TRBV4-3 with TRBJ1-2; possible D gene TRBD1, 6 bases. Trimming left V 3 bases short and J 6 bases short, with 17 bases between. The length of the CDR3 is 15 residues. The V gene's germline CDR1 is LGHNA and CDR2 YSLEER. This CDR3 is CASSHGLRGANGYTF. The CDR3 nucleotides read TGCGCCAGCAGCCATGGATTGAGGGGGGCGAATGGCTACACCTTC.

As regards this clonotype: One base away lies a much larger clone, so this may be a sequencing read error. This chain joins TRBV5-4 and TRBJ2-1; D possibly uses TRBD1 or TRBD2 (6 bases each). Germline V CDR1 and CDR2: SGHNT, YYREEE (reference sequence). The CDR3 is made up of 14 amino acids. The CDR3 DNA follows: TGTGCCGGCAGCTTGAGGGGGGCGCGCAATGAGCAGTTCTTC. Its translation is CAGSLRGARNEQFF.

This clonotype turned up a few times. The chain couples TRBV7-9 to TRBJ1-2; TRBD1 agrees at 8 bases. From germline, CDR1 is SEHNR and CDR2 FQNEAQ (reference sequence). After removal of 10 bases from V and 0 bases from J, the junction contained 7 bases not matched to a gene. This CDR3 is 14 amino acids long. CDR3 nucleotides: TGTGCCACCTCGGGGACAGGACCTAACTATGGCTACACCTTC. As protein: CATSGTGPNYGYTF.

This clonotype was seen more than once but under ten times. The J gene is TRBJ1-2, the V gene TRBV5-6, with a weak D call TRBD1 (5 bases). Trimming left V 1 base short and J 5 bases short, with 18 bases between. Germline V CDR1 and CDR2: SGHDT, YYEEEE. The CDR3 extends over 16 amino acids. The CDR3 coding sequence is TGTGCCAGCAGCTTGTGGGGGTTGGGCCTCATTTATGGCTACACCTTC. Its protein product is CASSLWGLGLIYGYTF. The entire variable domain, with the rest obtained from reference TRBV5-6 and TRBJ1-2, is as follows: DAGVTQSPTHLIKTRGQQVTLRCSPKSGHDTVSWYQQALGQGPQFIFQYYEEEERQRGNFPDRFSGHQFPNYSSELNVNALLLGDSALYLCASSLWGLGLIYGYTFGSGTRLTVV.

The V and J genes are TRBV20-1 and TRBJ1-2, with D maybe TRBD1 (5 bases). V shed 5 bases and J shed 6 bases, with 16 bases lying between them. The CDR3 is 13 residues long. Germline V lookup: CDR1 DFQATT, CDR2 SNEGSKA (reference sequence). CDR3 nucleotides: TGCAGTGCTTTCGACAGAGGGGTAGATGGCTACACCTTC. Translated: CSAFDRGVDGYTF.

This clonotype was seen only once. The chain joins TRBV14 to TRBJ2-3; the D is unclear. Per the germline V gene, CDR1 is SGHDN and CDR2 is FVKESK. CDR3 length: 12 residues. V shed 4 bases and J shed 7 bases, with 9 bases lying between them. CDR3 sequence reads: CASSPTGYTQYF. DNA for the CDR3: TGTGCCAGCAGCCCGACTGGTTATACGCAGTATTTT.

The V gene is TRBV28, the J gene TRBJ2-7; D gene ambiguous. There are 15 residues in the CDR3. Germline V CDR1 and CDR2: MDHEN, SYDVKM. Trimming stripped 6 bases from V and 0 bases from J, with 15 bases between. The CDR3 DNA is TGTGCCAGCAGGCTCACGCCGGACGCCTCCTACGAGCAGTACTTC. Its translation: CASRLTPDASYEQYF.

The sample holds a few counts of this clonotype. This chain uses TRBV28 with TRBJ2-7, with D maybe TRBD1 (6 bases). CDR1 MDHEN and CDR2 SYDVKM come from the germline V gene. Trimming left V 6 bases short and J 7 bases short, with 19 bases between. The CDR3 sequence is 14 residues long. CDR3 region: CASRAWGPPGEQYF. DNA for the CDR3: TGTGCCAGCAGGGCGTGGGGGCCACCCGGGGAGCAGTACTTC. The full variable domain, in which reference TRBV28 and TRBJ2-7 provide the parts outside the CDR3, is DVKVTQSSRYLVKRTGEKVFLECVQDMDHENMFWYRQDPGLGLRLIYFSYDVKMKEKGDIPEGYSVSREKKERFSLILESASTNQTSMYLCASRAWGPPGEQYFGPGTRLTVT.